The sequence of this TCR beta chain was determined in a study of T cell changes during pregnancy in multiple sclerosis. CDR1 and CDR2 (germline): MNHEY, SMNVEV (reference sequence). Trimming removed 4 bases at V and 5 bases at J, with 12 bases between. The CDR3 totals 14 residues. Assay: immunoSEQ multiplex PCR; the TCRdb copy retains only in-frame clones and omits some. The data contain fewer than 75,000 clones, approximately 90% of them singletons. This material consisted of peripheral blood, taken in the second trimester of pregnancy. The sequence was obtained from a female donor with multiple sclerosis, enrolled in a pregnancy study. The chain uses TRBV27 and TRBJ1-5, with a possible D match to TRBD1 (5 bases). CDR3 coding DNA: TGTGCCAGCAGTTCAGAGTTGGGGCATCAGCCCCAGCATTTT. This translates into CASSSELGHQPQHF.